This T cell receptor (beta chain) was sequenced for a study of shared T cell receptors in the human thymus. Only in-frame clones appear in the TCRdb table, and some are missing; sequencing was by immunoSEQ multiplex PCR. The sample lists 600,000 or so clones, around 87% occurring once. This same sample was also part of a study on human thymus T cells. From that report: Finnish infants who were healthy and having corrective surgery for congenital heart defects made up the donors. In corrective heart surgery, resections were taken, and these provided the thymus tissue. Apparent bias marked the V and J gene usage of thymic and blood repertoires. Thymic repertoires of unrelated individuals were reported in related research to overlap highly.

Source material: thymocytes. The receptor's source is a boy younger than two with a congenital heart defect.

The CDR3 DNA is TGTGCCAGCAGCTTAACTCCCCAGGGGGCGATAGGGTACGAGCAGTACTTC. Translated: CASSLTPQGAIGYEQYF. The chain joins TRBV7-8 to TRBJ2-7; 8 nucleotides align to TRBD1. The V and J ends lost 2 bases and 4 bases, in that order; junction bases with no gene match: 13. Germline V gives CDR1 SGHVS, CDR2 FQNEAQ. The CDR3 covers 17 residues.